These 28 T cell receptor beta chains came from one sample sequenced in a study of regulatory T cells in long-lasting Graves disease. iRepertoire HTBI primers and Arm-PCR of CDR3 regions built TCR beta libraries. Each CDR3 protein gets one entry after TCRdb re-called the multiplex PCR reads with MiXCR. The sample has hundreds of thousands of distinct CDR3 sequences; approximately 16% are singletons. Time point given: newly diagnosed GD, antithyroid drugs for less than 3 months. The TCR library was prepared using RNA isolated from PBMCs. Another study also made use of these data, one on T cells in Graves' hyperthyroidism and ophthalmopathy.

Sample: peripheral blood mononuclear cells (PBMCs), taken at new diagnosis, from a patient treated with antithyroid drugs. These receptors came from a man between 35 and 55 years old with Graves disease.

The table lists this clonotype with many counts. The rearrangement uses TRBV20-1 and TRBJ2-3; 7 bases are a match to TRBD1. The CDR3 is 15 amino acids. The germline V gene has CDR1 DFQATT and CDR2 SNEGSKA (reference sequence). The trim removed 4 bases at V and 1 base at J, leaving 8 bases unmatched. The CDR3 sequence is CSAMGFQGGTDTQYF. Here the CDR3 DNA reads TGCAGTGCTATGGGGTTTCAGGGGGGCACAGATACGCAGTATTTT.

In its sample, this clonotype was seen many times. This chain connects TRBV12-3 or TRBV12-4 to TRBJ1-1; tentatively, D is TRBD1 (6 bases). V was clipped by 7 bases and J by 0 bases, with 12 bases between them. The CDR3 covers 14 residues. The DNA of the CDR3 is TGTGCCAGCATCGTCAGGGGACTGAACACTGAAGCTTTCTTT. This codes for CASIVRGLNTEAFF.

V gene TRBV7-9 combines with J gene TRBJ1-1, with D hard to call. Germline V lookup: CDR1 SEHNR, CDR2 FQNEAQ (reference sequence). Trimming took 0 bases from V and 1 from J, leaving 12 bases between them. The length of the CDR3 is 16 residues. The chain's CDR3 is CASSLAPGRANTEAFF. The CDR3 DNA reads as TGTGCCAGCAGCTTAGCGCCGGGAAGGGCGAACACTGAAGCTTTCTTT.

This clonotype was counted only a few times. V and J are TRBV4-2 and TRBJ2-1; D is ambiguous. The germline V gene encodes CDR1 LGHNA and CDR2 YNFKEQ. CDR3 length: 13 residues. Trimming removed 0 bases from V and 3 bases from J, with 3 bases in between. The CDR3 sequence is CASSQDYYNEQFF. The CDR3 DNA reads TGTGCCAGCAGCCAAGATTACTACAATGAGCAGTTCTTC.

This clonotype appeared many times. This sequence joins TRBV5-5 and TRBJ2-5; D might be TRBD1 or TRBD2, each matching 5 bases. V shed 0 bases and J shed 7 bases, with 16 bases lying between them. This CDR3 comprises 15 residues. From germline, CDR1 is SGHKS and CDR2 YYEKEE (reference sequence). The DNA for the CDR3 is TGTGCCAGCAGCTTGGTAGTAGGTGGGGACGGGACCCAGTACTTC. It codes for CASSLVVGGDGTQYF.

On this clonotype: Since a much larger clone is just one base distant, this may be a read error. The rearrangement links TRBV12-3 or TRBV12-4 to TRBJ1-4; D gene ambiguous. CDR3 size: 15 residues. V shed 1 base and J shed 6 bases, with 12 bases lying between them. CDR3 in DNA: TGTGCCAGCAGTTTAGAGCCGGGGTTGTATGAAAAACTGTTTTTT. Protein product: CASSLEPGLYEKLFF.

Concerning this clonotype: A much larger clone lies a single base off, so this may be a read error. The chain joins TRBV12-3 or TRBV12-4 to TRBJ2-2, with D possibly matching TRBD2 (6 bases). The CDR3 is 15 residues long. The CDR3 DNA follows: TGTGCCAGCAGTTTAGCTGGGGGGTGGACCGGGGGGCTGTTTTTT. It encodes CASSLAGGWTGGLFF.

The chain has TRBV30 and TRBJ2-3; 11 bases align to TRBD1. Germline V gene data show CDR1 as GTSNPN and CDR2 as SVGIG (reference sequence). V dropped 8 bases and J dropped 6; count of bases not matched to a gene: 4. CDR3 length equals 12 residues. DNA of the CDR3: TGTGCCGGGGGACAGGGGGTGGATACGCAGTATTTT. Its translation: CAGGQGVDTQYF. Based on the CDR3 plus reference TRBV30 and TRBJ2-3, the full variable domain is SQTIHQWPATLVQPVGSPLSLECTVEGTSNPNLYWYRQAAGRGLQLLFYSVGIGQISSEVPQNLSASRPQDRQFILSSKKLLLSDSGFYLCAGGQGVDTQYFGPGTRLTVL.

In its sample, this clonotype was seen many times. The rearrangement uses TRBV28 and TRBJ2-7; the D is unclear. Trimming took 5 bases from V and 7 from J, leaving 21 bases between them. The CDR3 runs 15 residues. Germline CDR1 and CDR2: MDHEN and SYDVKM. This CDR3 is CASSEYRINSGEQYF. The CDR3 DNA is TGTGCCAGCAGTGAATACAGAATCAACAGTGGAGAGCAGTACTTC.

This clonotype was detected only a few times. The CDR3 spells CASSLDVSSYNEQFF. CDR3 coding DNA: TGTGCCAGCAGCTTAGACGTTAGCTCCTACAATGAGCAGTTCTTC. The V call is TRBV7-2, the J call TRBJ2-1, with D uncertain. CDR1 is SGHTA and CDR2 is FQGNSA in the germline V gene. This CDR3 has 15 residues. Trimming pared 1 base from V and 0 bases from J, leaving 7 bases between.

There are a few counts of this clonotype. The CDR3 DNA sequence: TGCAGTGCTACGGACACAGCCTACGAGCAGTACTTC. It encodes CSATDTAYEQYF. This rearrangement joins TRBV20-1 to TRBJ2-7; TRBD1 might be the D (5 bases). This CDR3 is 12 amino acids long. Trimming pared 4 bases from V and 2 bases from J, leaving 9 bases between. Germline CDR1 and CDR2: DFQATT and SNEGSKA (reference sequence).

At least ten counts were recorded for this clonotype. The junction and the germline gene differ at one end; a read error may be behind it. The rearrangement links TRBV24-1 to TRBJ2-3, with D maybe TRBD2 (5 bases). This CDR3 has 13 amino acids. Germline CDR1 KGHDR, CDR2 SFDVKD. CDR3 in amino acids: CATSEASTDTQYF. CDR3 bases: TGTGCCACCAGTGAAGCTAGCACCGATACGCAGTATTTT.

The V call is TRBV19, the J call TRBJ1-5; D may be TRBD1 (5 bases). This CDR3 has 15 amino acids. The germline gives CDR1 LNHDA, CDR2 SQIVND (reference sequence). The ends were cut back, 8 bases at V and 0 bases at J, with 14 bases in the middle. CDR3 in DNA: TGTGCCAGTTCCCGGACAAAACTTAGCAATCAGCCCCAGCATTTT. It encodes CASSRTKLSNQPQHF.

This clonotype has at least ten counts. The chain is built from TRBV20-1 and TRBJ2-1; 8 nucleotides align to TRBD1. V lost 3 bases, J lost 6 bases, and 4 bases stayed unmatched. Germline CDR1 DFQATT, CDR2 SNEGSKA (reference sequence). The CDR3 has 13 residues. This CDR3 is CSASQGAPNEQFF. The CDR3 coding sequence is TGCAGTGCTAGCCAGGGGGCGCCCAATGAGCAGTTCTTC.

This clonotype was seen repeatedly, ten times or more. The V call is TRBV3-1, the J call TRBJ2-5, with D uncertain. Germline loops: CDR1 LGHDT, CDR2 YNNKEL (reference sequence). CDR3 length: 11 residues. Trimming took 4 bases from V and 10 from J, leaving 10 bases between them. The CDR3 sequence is CASSLGPRQYF. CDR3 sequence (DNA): TGTGCCAGCAGCCTTGGTCCCCGCCAGTACTTC.

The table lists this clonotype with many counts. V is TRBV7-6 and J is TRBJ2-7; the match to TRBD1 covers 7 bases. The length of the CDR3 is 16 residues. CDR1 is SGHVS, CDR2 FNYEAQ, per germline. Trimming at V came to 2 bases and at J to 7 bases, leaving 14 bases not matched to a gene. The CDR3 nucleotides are TGTGCCAGCAGCTTATTAGAACAGGGGACCATGGGGGAGCAGTACTTC. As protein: CASSLLEQGTMGEQYF. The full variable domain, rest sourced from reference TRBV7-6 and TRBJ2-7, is GAGVSQSPRYKVTKRGQDVALRCDPISGHVSLYWYRQALGQGPEFLTYFNYEAQQDKSGLPNDRFSAERPEGSISTLTIQRTEQRDSAMYRCASSLLEQGTMGEQYFGPGTRLTVT.

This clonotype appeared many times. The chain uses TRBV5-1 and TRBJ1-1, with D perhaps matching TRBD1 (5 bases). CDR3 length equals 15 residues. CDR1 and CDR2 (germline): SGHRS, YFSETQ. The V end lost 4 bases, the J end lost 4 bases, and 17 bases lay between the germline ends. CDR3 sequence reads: CASSTRGARVTEAFF. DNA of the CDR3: TGCGCCAGCAGCACCCGAGGGGCGCGTGTCACTGAAGCTTTCTTT.

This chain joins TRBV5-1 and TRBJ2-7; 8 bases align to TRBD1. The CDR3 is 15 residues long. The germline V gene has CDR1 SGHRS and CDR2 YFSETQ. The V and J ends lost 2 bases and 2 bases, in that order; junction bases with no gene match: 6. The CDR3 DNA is TGCGCCAGCAGCTTCGGGACAGGACTTACCTACGAGCAGTACTTC. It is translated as CASSFGTGLTYEQYF.

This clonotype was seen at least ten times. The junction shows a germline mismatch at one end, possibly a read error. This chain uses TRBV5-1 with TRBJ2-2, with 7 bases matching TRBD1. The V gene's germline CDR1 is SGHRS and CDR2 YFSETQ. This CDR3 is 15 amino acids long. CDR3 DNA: TGTGCCAGCAGCTGGCAGGGGGCGAACACCGGGGAGCTGTTTTTT. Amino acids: CASSWQGANTGELFF.

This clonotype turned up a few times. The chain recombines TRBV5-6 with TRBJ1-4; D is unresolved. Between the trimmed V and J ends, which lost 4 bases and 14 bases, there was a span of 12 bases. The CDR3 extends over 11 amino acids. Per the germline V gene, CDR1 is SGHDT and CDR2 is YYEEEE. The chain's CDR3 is CASSIGRDLFF. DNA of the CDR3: TGTGCCAGCAGCATCGGACGAGACCTGTTTTTT.

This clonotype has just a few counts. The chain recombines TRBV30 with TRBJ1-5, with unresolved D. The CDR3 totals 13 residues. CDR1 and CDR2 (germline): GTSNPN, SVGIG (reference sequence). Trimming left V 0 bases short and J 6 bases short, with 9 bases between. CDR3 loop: CAWSVGPGQPQHF. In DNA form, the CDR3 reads TGTGCCTGGAGTGTAGGTCCAGGTCAGCCCCAGCATTTT.

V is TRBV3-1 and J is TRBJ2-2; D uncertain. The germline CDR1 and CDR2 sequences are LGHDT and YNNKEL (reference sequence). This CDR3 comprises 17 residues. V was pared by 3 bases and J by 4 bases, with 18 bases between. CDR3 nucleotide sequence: TGTGCCAGCAGCCATCTCCTGGGCGGTTTAGGCACCGGGGAGCTGTTTTTT. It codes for CASSHLLGGLGTGELFF.

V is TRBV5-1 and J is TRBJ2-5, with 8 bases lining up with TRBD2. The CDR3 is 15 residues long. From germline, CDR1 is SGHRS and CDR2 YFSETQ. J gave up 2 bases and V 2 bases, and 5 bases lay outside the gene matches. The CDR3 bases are TGCGCCAGCAGCTTCCGACTAGCGAGGCAAGAGACCCAGTACTTC. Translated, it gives CASSFRLARQETQYF.

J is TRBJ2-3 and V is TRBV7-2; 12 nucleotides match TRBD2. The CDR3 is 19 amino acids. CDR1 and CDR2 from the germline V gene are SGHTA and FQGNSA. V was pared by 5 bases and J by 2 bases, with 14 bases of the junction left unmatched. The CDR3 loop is CASSHRRRGLAGNTDTQYF. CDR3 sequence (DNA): TGTGCCAGCAGCCACCGACGTAGAGGACTAGCGGGGAACACAGATACGCAGTATTTT.

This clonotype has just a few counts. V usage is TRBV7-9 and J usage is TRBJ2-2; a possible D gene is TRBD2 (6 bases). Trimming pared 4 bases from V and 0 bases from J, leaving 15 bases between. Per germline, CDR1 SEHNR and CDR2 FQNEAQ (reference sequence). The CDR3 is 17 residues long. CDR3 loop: CASSYTEEGTNTGELFF. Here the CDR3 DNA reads TGTGCCAGCAGCTACACGGAGGAGGGCACGAACACCGGGGAGCTGTTTTTT.

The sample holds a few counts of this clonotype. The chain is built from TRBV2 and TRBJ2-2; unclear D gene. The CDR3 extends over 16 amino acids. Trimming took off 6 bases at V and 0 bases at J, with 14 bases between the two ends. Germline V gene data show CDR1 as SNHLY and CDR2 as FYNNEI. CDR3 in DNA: TGTGCCAGCAGGGACCCAAGGAAGACGAACACCGGGGAGCTGTTTTTT. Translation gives CASRDPRKTNTGELFF.

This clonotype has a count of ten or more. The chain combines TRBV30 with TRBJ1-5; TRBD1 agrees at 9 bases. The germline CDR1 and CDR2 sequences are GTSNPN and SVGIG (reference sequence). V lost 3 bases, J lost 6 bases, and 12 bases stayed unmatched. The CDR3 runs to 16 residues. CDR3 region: CAWRDPRGQGIQPQHF. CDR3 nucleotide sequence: TGTGCCTGGAGAGATCCTCGGGGACAGGGTATTCAGCCCCAGCATTTT. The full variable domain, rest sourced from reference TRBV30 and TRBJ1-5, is SQTIHQWPATLVQPVGSPLSLECTVEGTSNPNLYWYRQAAGRGLQLLFYSVGIGQISSEVPQNLSASRPQDRQFILSSKKLLLSDSGFYLCAWRDPRGQGIQPQHFGDGTRLSIL.

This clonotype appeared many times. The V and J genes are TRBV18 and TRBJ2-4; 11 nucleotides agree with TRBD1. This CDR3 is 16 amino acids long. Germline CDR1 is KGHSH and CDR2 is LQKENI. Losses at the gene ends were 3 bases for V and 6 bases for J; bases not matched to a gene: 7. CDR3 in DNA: TGTGCCAGCTCACCGTCCGGGACAGGGGGTGGAAACATTCAGTACTTC. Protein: CASSPSGTGGGNIQYF.